Listed here are 20 T cell receptor beta chains from one sample, sequenced in a study of T cells of healthy individuals (dated by TCRdb to the late 2010s). Libraries were constructed by 5' RACE. Reads for this sample came from an Illumina MiSeq. The public reads were reanalyzed by TCRdb: fastp trimming at Q25, MiXCR alignment, in-frame beta chains only. Every entry covers one CDR3 protein and lists the most common genes and DNA from its rows. Across this sample there are 53,000 or so distinct CDR3 sequences, with roughly 14% seen only once. Together, the top ten hold approximately 16% of the sample. These receptor sequences come from a human donor in good health.

The table lists this clonotype with a few counts. The chain recombines TRBV6-5 with TRBJ1-1; D perhaps matches TRBD1 (5 bases). Germline V gene lookup returns CDR1 MNHEY and CDR2 SVGAGI. The CDR3 loop spans 12 amino acids. The V end lost 5 bases, the J end lost 8 bases, and 12 bases lay between the germline ends. The CDR3 bases are TGTGCCAGCAGTCGGGGCTCCTCCGAAGCTTTCTTT. It codes for CASSRGSSEAFF.

This clonotype has just a few counts. The CDR3 DNA reads as TGCAGTGCTTGGCCCGGCCTAGCGGGAGGGCGAAAGACCCAGTACTTC. It is translated as CSAWPGLAGGRKTQYF. The chain links TRBV20-1 to TRBJ2-5; 12 nucleotides match TRBD2. Per germline, CDR1 DFQATT and CDR2 SNEGSKA (reference sequence). The V segment lost 5 bases and the J segment 6 bases; nucleotides outside the gene matches: 13. The CDR3 length is 16 residues.

There are a few counts of this clonotype. The CDR3 here is CASRTGGANQETQYF. The CDR3 coding sequence is TGTGCCAGCAGGACAGGGGGCGCGAACCAAGAGACCCAGTACTTC. This chain uses TRBV12-3 or TRBV12-4 with TRBJ2-5; 10 positions agree with TRBD1. The CDR3 extends over 15 amino acids. V gave up 6 bases and J gave up 0 bases; unmatched junction bases: 4.

The rearrangement joins TRBV19 to TRBJ2-2; 8 nucleotides match TRBD1. The junction had 11 bases not matched to a gene; V was cut back by 8 bases and J by 6 bases. The CDR3 spans 15 residues. The V gene's germline CDR1 is LNHDA and CDR2 SQIVND (reference sequence). CDR3 DNA: TGTGCCAGTTCTCAAGACAGGGGATACGCCGGGGAGCTGTTTTTT. This sequence encodes CASSQDRGYAGELFF.

This clonotype appeared many times. The chain recombines TRBV20-1 with TRBJ1-6, with a tentative D call TRBD1 (5 bases). CDR3 length: 13 amino acids. Germline CDR1 reads DFQATT; CDR2 reads SNEGSKA (reference sequence). Trimming pared 5 bases from V and 8 bases from J, leaving 13 bases between. Written as DNA, the CDR3 is TGCAGTGCTGTGGGGGGTCAGGATTCACCCCTCCACTTT. Its translation is CSAVGGQDSPLHF.

Notes on this clonotype: One end of the junction fails to match germline, which may point to a read error. The chain combines TRBV6-1 with TRBJ1-1; no reliable D call. This CDR3 comprises 14 residues. Germline CDR1 reads MNHNS; CDR2 reads SASEGT. The CDR3 DNA sequence: TGTGTCAGCAGTTTCGGCACCCGGAACACTGAAGCTTTCTTT. Protein sequence: CVSSFGTRNTEAFF.

The chain recombines TRBV5-1 with TRBJ2-3; TRBD1 matches at 7 bases. This CDR3 is 15 amino acids long. Germline CDR1 and CDR2: SGHRS and YFSETQ. Trimming took 4 bases from V and 2 from J; bases not matched to a gene: 7. CDR3 in DNA: TGCGCCAGCAGCCCGACTACAGGGGTCACAGATACGCAGTATTTT. This codes for CASSPTTGVTDTQYF.

This clonotype was recorded at least ten times. This chain uses TRBV5-1 with TRBJ2-7; D possibly matches TRBD1 or TRBD2 (6 bases each). Germline-derived CDR1 and CDR2 are SGHRS and YFSETQ. The CDR3 length is 15 residues. V was clipped by 0 bases and J by 2 bases, with 12 bases between them. The CDR3 nucleotides read TGCGCCAGCAGCTTGGCCGGGGGCGGAACCTACGAGCAGTACTTC. Its translation: CASSLAGGGTYEQYF.

The rearrangement links TRBV28 to TRBJ2-1, with D uncertain. The CDR3 loop spans 15 amino acids. V was pared by 6 bases and J by 5 bases, with 17 bases between. The germline V gene has CDR1 MDHEN and CDR2 SYDVKM. CDR3 sequence: CASRPVSGLDNEQFF. The CDR3 DNA sequence: TGTGCCAGCAGGCCCGTCTCGGGTTTGGACAATGAGCAGTTCTTC.

This clonotype was seen many times. The chain employs TRBV6-5 and TRBJ2-5; maybe TRBD1 (6 bases). V was pared by 0 bases and J by 1 base, with 21 bases between. Germline CDR1 and CDR2: MNHEY and SVGAGI. The CDR3 has 19 amino acids. CDR3 loop: CASSYSFQGNDIFQETQYF. CDR3 nucleotide sequence: TGTGCCAGCAGTTACTCGTTTCAGGGGAACGACATATTCCAAGAGACCCAGTACTTC.

The J gene is TRBJ1-1, the V gene TRBV19, with TRBD1 identical over 9 bases. Per the germline V gene, CDR1 is LNHDA and CDR2 is SQIVND (reference sequence). The J segment lost 6 bases and the V segment lost 4 bases, leaving 9 bases of the junction unmatched. The length of the CDR3 is 15 residues. The CDR3 DNA reads as TGTGCCAGTAGTAGCCGTACAGGGGGCATACCTGAAGCTTTCTTT. Encoded protein: CASSSRTGGIPEAFF.

The V call is TRBV6-1, the J call TRBJ2-1; TRBD2 is a possible D gene (5 bases). Germline V gene data show CDR1 as MNHNS and CDR2 as SASEGT. This CDR3 has 14 residues. The V end lost 4 bases, the J end lost 5 bases, and 12 bases lay between the germline ends. The CDR3 DNA reads TGTGCCAGCAGTGTCGGGGTAAGGGACAATGAGCAGTTCTTC. Encoded protein: CASSVGVRDNEQFF.

This clonotype has a handful of counts. The chain uses TRBV7-9 and TRBJ2-1; 11 bases align to TRBD2. V dropped 3 bases and J dropped 4; count of bases not matched to a gene: 5. This CDR3 contains 16 residues. The germline V gene has CDR1 SEHNR and CDR2 FQNEAQ (reference sequence). CDR3 nucleotides: TGTGCCAGCAGCTTTCTAGCGGGGGGCGGATACAATGAGCAGTTCTTC. Translated, it gives CASSFLAGGGYNEQFF.

This clonotype was recorded at least ten times. V usage is TRBV4-1 and J usage is TRBJ2-7; the D gene is possibly TRBD2 (5 bases). The CDR3 runs to 13 residues. Trimming left V 4 bases short and J 6 bases short, with 13 bases between. CDR1 is MGHRA and CDR2 is YSYEKL in the germline V gene. The CDR3 reads CASSPLGLGEQYF. CDR3 in DNA: TGCGCCAGCAGCCCCCTAGGACTCGGCGAGCAGTACTTC.

V is TRBV19 and J is TRBJ2-1; 9 positions agree with TRBD2. The germline V gene encodes CDR1 LNHDA and CDR2 SQIVND (reference sequence). This CDR3 has 14 amino acids. V dropped 3 bases and J dropped 7; count of bases not matched to a gene: 4. CDR3 protein: CASSIAGGPNEQFF. The CDR3 region has the DNA TGTGCCAGTAGTATTGCGGGGGGGCCAAATGAGCAGTTCTTC.

The rearrangement uses TRBV6-6 and TRBJ2-7; 8 bases match TRBD1. This CDR3 region has 13 residues. CDR1 is MNHNY, CDR2 SVGAGI, per germline (reference sequence). V shed 5 bases, J shed 6 bases, and the junction held 6 bases outside the gene matches. The chain's CDR3 is CASSAHDRGEQYF. The DNA of the CDR3 is TGTGCCAGCAGTGCCCATGACAGGGGCGAGCAGTACTTC.

Many counts were recorded for this clonotype. J is TRBJ1-1 and V is TRBV12-3 or TRBV12-4; TRBD1 is a possible D gene (5 bases). This CDR3 contains 13 residues. Trimming took 6 bases from V and 4 from J, leaving 12 bases between them. CDR3 in amino acids: CASRGASSTEAFF. The CDR3 DNA is TGTGCCAGCAGAGGGGCCTCGAGCACTGAAGCTTTCTTT.

This clonotype was seen many times. The chain combines TRBV7-2 with TRBJ2-1; TRBD2 matches 8 bases. Germline V lookup: CDR1 SGHTA, CDR2 FQGNSA. V shed 3 bases, J shed 15 bases, and the junction held 7 bases outside the gene matches. The CDR3 consists of 12 residues. For the CDR3, the DNA is TGTGCCAGCAGCTTTAGGACTAGCCAAAGGTTCTTC. Translating gives CASSFRTSQRFF.

CDR3 loop: CASSFRSGRVSEKLFF. CDR3 DNA: TGTGCCAGCAGTTTTCGTTCGGGCAGGGTGTCCGAAAAACTGTTTTTT. This rearrangement joins TRBV2 to TRBJ1-4, with D maybe TRBD1 (5 bases). CDR1 and CDR2 (germline): SNHLY, FYNNEI. There are 16 residues in the CDR3. Trimming pared 5 bases from V and 8 bases from J, leaving 21 bases between.

V usage is TRBV2 and J usage is TRBJ1-2; D may be TRBD1 (6 bases). Germline lookup yields CDR1 SNHLY and CDR2 FYNNEI. Trimming pared 5 bases from V and 8 bases from J, leaving 21 bases between. The CDR3 runs to 15 residues. This CDR3 is CASSSQGGGTGGYTF. The CDR3 coding sequence is TGTGCCAGCAGTTCCCAGGGCGGGGGAACAGGGGGCTACACCTTC. Full variable domain (outside the CDR3, taken from reference TRBV2 and TRBJ1-2): EPEVTQTPSHQVTQMGQEVILRCVPISNHLYFYWYRQILGQKVEFLVSFYNNEISEKSEIFDDQFSVERPDGSNFTLKIRSTKLEDSAMYFCASSSQGGGTGGYTFGSGTRLTVV.